This TCR beta chain comes out of a study of blood T cell repertoires in COVID-19. Turning to the study itself: From the United States, Italy and Spain came samples of acute and convalescent COVID-19. PBMCs, B-cell-depleted T cells, or T cells provided the cDNA or gDNA that made up the material.

This clone was observed a single time. Per the original methods: The assay estimated nucleated cells by amplifying reference gene primers. Measured with immunoSEQ multiplex PCR; TCRdb has only the in-frame clones, and not every one. V, J and clone size are taken as reported in that table, and D and trimming were inferred from the DNA itself. The table records about 210,000 clones, approximately 90% of them present only once. This CDR3 region has 15 residues. CDR1 is SGHAT and CDR2 is FQNNGV in the germline V gene. The V and J ends lost 2 bases and 4 bases respectively, with 13 bases between them. The sample was peripheral blood. The clonotype comes from a middle-aged woman with acute or convalescent COVID-19. The chain uses TRBV11-2 and TRBJ2-3; perhaps TRBD1 as D (5 bases). This CDR3 reads CASSLRGRSADTQYF. For the CDR3, the DNA is TGTGCCAGCAGCTTAAGGGGCAGGTCAGCAGATACGCAGTATTTT.